The entry that follows covers one T cell receptor (beta chain) sequence. Original analysis: From reference gene primer amplification, estimates of nucleated cell counts were derived. TCRdb keeps only in-frame clones here, not all; method: immunoSEQ multiplex PCR. From that table come the V and J calls and clone size; the DNA was used to work out D and trimming. There are approximately 65,000 clones in the sample; approximately 79% occur only once, and roughly 22% lies in the top ten. The entry originates in a study of blood T cell repertoires in COVID-19. On the study more broadly: Some COVID-19 samples were acute and others convalescent; all came from the United States, Italy and Spain. In each case, the material was cDNA or gDNA derived from T cells, B-cell-depleted T cells, or PBMCs.

Germline CDR1 reads SNHLY; CDR2 reads FYNNEI. The CDR3 loop spans 14 amino acids. The J segment lost 3 bases and the V segment lost 7 bases, leaving 4 bases of the junction unmatched. V and J are TRBV2 and TRBJ1-2; 11 bases fit TRBD1. This clonotype was obtained from a woman older than 75 with active or convalescent COVID-19. Sequencing was performed on peripheral blood. CDR3 amino acids: CASTPGQGDYGYTF. The CDR3 DNA follows: TGTGCCAGCACTCCGGGACAGGGGGACTATGGCTACACCTTC.